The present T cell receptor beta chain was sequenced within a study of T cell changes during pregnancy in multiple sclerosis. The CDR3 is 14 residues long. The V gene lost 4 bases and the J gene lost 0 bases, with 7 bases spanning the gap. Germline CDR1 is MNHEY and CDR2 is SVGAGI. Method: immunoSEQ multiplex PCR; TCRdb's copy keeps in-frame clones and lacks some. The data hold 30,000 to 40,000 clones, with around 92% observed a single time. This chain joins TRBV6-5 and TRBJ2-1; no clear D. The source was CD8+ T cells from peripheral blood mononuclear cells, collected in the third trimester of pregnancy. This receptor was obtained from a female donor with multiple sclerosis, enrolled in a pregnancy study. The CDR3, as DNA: TGTGCCAGCAGTTTTGTGAGCTCCTACAATGAGCAGTTCTTC. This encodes CASSFVSSYNEQFF.